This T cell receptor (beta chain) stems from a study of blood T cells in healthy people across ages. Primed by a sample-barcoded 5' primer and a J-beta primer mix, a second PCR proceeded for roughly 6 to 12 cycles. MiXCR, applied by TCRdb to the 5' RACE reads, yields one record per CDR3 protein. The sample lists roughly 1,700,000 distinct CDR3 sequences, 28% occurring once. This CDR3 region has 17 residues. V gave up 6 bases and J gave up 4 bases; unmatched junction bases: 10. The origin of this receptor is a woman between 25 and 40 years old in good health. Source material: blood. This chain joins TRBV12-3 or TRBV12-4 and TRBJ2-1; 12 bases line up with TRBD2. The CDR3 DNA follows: TGTGCCAGCAGGAAGACTAGCGGGAGTGGGATATACAATGAGCAGTTCTTC. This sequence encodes CASRKTSGSGIYNEQFF.